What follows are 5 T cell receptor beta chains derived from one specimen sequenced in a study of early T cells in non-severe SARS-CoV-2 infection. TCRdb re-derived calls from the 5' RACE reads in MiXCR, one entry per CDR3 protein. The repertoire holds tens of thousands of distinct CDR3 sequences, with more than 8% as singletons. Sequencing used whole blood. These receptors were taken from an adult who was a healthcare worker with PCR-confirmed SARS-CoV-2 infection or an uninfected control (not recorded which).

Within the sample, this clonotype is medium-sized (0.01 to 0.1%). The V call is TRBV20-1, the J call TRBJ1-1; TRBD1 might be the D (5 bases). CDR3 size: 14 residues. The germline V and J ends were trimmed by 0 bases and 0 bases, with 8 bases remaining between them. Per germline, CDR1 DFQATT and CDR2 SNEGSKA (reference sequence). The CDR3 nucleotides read TGCAGTGCTAGAGACCCAGGGATGAACACTGAAGCTTTCTTT. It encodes CSARDPGMNTEAFF.

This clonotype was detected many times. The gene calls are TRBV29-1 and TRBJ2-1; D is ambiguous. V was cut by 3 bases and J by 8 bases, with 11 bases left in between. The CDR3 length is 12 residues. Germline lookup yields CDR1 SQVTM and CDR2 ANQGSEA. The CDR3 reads CSVDGGVDEQFF. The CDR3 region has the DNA TGCAGCGTTGACGGCGGAGTTGATGAGCAGTTCTTC.

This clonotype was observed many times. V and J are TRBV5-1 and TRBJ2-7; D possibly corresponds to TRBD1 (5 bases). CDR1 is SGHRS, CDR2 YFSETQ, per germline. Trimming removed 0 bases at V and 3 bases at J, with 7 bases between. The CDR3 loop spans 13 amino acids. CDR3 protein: CASSLVQGYEQYF. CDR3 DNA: TGCGCCAGCAGCTTGGTTCAGGGCTACGAGCAGTACTTC. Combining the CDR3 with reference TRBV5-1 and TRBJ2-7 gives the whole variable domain KAGVTQTPRYLIKTRGQQVTLSCSPISGHRSVSWYQQTPGQGLQFLFEYFSETQRNKGNFPGRFSGRQFSNSRSEMNVSTLELGDSALYLCASSLVQGYEQYFGPGTRLTVT.

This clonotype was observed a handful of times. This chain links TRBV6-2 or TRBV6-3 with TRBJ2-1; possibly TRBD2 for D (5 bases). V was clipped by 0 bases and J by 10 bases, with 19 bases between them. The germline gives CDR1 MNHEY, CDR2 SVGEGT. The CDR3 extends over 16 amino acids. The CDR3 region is CASSYSPSPNFREQFF. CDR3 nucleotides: TGTGCCAGCAGTTACTCGCCTAGCCCTAACTTTCGGGAGCAGTTCTTC.

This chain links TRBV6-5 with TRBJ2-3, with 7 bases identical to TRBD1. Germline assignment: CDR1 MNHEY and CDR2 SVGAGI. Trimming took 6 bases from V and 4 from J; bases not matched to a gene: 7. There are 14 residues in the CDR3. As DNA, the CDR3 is TGTGCCAGCAGGACAGGGCGTTTCGCAGATACGCAGTATTTT. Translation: CASRTGRFADTQYF.